The clone carrying this T cell receptor beta chain rates as medium-sized. Germline V gene sequence: CDR1 SQVTM, CDR2 ANQGSEA. CDR3 length equals 15 residues. Trimming shortened V by 5 bases and J by 0 bases, and 14 bases separated the two germline ends. A mixed TRB-A/B primer pool amplified rearranged TRB by multiplex touch-down PCR. TCRdb fed the multiplex PCR reads into MiXCR, producing one record per CDR3 protein. This table holds about 13,000 distinct CDR3 sequences, less than 30% found once. The entry originates in a study of T cell repertoires in aging, cancer and after chemotherapy. Amplification of TCR beta used genomic DNA extracted from peripheral blood.

The chain recombines TRBV29-1 with TRBJ1-3; tentatively, D is TRBD1 (5 bases). This sequence originates from a human donor in good health. The source material was blood. This chain's CDR3 is CSVYGDRYSGNTIYF. The CDR3 DNA sequence: TGCAGCGTTTATGGGGACCGGTACTCTGGAAACACCATATATTTT.